This entry concerns a single TCR beta chain. The antigen is not known. This entry comes from a study of cytomegalovirus exposure and HLA in healthy donors. The PCR was carried out with 60 Vbeta primers and 13 Jbeta primers. Assay: immunoSEQ multiplex PCR; the TCRdb copy retains only in-frame clones and omits some. The repertoire holds about 160,000 clones, 76% seen once, with under 1.5% in the top ten. Although they were nominally healthy when sampled, donors likely had unrecorded immune exposures. Broader study findings: There were around 160 TCR beta chains listed as cytomegalovirus-associated. A later analysis reported that several of the most significant clusters appeared to be linked to common viral pathogens, among them Epstein-Barr virus.

Material: PBMCs. The source is a man in his 60s in good health and CMV-seronegative.

This chain's CDR3 is CASSGRTSGGAVAQYF. CDR3 DNA sequence: TGTGCCAGCAGCGGGAGGACTAGCGGGGGAGCGGTGGCCCAGTACTTC. The chain is built from TRBV5-4 and TRBJ2-5; 13 positions match TRBD2. Germline assignment: CDR1 SGHNT and CDR2 YYREEE (reference sequence). The CDR3 consists of 16 residues. The V gene end was trimmed by 4 bases and the J gene end by 9 bases; junction bases not matched to a gene: 12.